These T cell receptor beta chains were read from a single sample in a study of shared clonotypes between healthy human individuals. Some clones are missing from TCRdb's copy, which holds only in-frame ones; the method was immunoSEQ multiplex PCR. This table holds fewer than 3 million clones, 85% to 95% found once. The sequenced sample was naive CD4+ T cells from PBMCs. These receptors originate from a man aged 18 to 30 in good health. Some clones in this sample may be carry-over from other donors' samples. CDR3s include the opening cysteine and the closing phenylalanine or tryptophan. The order of the fields is J gene, clone size, D gene, V gene, CDR3 DNA, CDR3 protein. D genes are given only for firm matches. Clone size appears in some rows only: once, few, many, or a class for an expanded clone.

j_call: TRBJ2-3; clone_size: .; d_call: TRBD2; v_call: TRBV27; cdr3_nt: TGTGCCAGCAGTTTACTAGCGGGAGTCACAGATACGCAGTATTTT; cdr3_aa: CASSLLAGVTDTQYF
j_call: TRBJ2-3; clone_size: .; d_call: .; v_call: TRBV18; cdr3_nt: TGTGCCAGCTCACCCGACGGGTCGACACTCTCGGATACGCAGTATTTT; cdr3_aa: CASSPDGSTLSDTQYF
j_call: TRBJ1-5; clone_size: once; d_call: .; v_call: TRBV21-1; cdr3_nt: TGTGCCAGCAGCAATGGGCGACAGAGATATCATCCCCAGCATTTT; cdr3_aa: CASSNGRQRYHPQHF
j_call: TRBJ2-3; clone_size: .; d_call: .; v_call: TRBV6-6; cdr3_nt: TGTGCCAGCAGTTACTCGATTGCAGGTCTCGCAGATACGCAGTATTTT; cdr3_aa: CASSYSIAGLADTQYF
j_call: TRBJ2-5; clone_size: .; d_call: .; v_call: TRBV20-1; cdr3_nt: TGCAGTGCTAGAGATGCAGAGACCCAGTACTTC; cdr3_aa: CSARDAETQYF
j_call: TRBJ2-5; clone_size: .; d_call: TRBD2; v_call: TRBV6-6; cdr3_nt: TGTGCCAGCAACAAGGGACTAGCGGGAGGTCAAGAGACCCAGTACTTC; cdr3_aa: CASNKGLAGGQETQYF
j_call: TRBJ1-1; clone_size: once; d_call: TRBD1; v_call: TRBV7-9; cdr3_nt: TGTGCCAGCAGCCGGGGACAGGGCTTCACTGAAGCTTTCTTT; cdr3_aa: CASSRGQGFTEAFF
j_call: TRBJ2-3; clone_size: .; d_call: .; v_call: TRBV4-3; cdr3_nt: TGCGCCAGCAGCCAAGATATCCCAGATACGCAGTATTTT; cdr3_aa: CASSQDIPDTQYF
j_call: TRBJ1-1; clone_size: .; d_call: .; v_call: TRBV11-3; cdr3_nt: TGTGCCAGCAGCTTAGAGGGGTCTGAAGCTTTCTTT; cdr3_aa: CASSLEGSEAFF
j_call: TRBJ2-2; clone_size: .; d_call: .; v_call: TRBV30; cdr3_nt: TGTGCCTGGAGGCCACAGGGCCTGCCCGCCGGGGAGCTGTTTTTT; cdr3_aa: CAWRPQGLPAGELFF
j_call: TRBJ2-3; clone_size: .; d_call: .; v_call: TRBV21-1; cdr3_nt: TGTGCCAGCACCAGACCGTGTGACGGGAGGGCCCCAGATACGCAGTATTTT; cdr3_aa: CASTRPCDGRAPDTQYF
j_call: TRBJ2-3; clone_size: .; d_call: .; v_call: TRBV18; cdr3_nt: TGTGCCAGCTCACCCACAGGGATAGGCACAGATACGCAGTATTTT; cdr3_aa: CASSPTGIGTDTQYF
j_call: TRBJ1-4; clone_size: .; d_call: .; v_call: TRBV5-4; cdr3_nt: TGTGCCAGCAGCCTTACAGAGGAACGGCCTAATGAAAAACTGTTTTTT; cdr3_aa: CASSLTEERPNEKLFF
j_call: TRBJ1-5; clone_size: .; d_call: .; v_call: TRBV6-5; cdr3_nt: TGTGCCAGCAGTTACTCTAGGGGTCAGCCCCAGCATTTT; cdr3_aa: CASSYSRGQPQHF
j_call: TRBJ2-7; clone_size: .; d_call: .; v_call: TRBV28; cdr3_nt: TGTGCCAGCAGTTCGATTTTCTACGAGCAGTACTTC; cdr3_aa: CASSSIFYEQYF
j_call: TRBJ2-7; clone_size: .; d_call: TRBD1; v_call: TRBV5-1; cdr3_nt: TGCGCCAGCAGCTTCACCGGACAGGAGACCTACGAGCAGTACTTC; cdr3_aa: CASSFTGQETYEQYF
j_call: TRBJ2-2; clone_size: .; d_call: .; v_call: TRBV28; cdr3_nt: TGTGCCAGCTCGACACCGAACACCGGGGAGCTGTTTTTT; cdr3_aa: CASSTPNTGELFF
j_call: TRBJ2-3; clone_size: once; d_call: .; v_call: TRBV6-5; cdr3_nt: TGTGCCAGCAGTTACCCGGGGGCGAGCACAGATACGCAGTATTTT; cdr3_aa: CASSYPGASTDTQYF
j_call: TRBJ1-5; clone_size: .; d_call: .; v_call: TRBV7-9; cdr3_nt: TGTGCCAGCAGCTTAATCGGGAAGCCCCAGCATTTT; cdr3_aa: CASSLIGKPQHF
j_call: TRBJ2-7; clone_size: .; d_call: TRBD1; v_call: TRBV18; cdr3_nt: TGTGCCAGCTCACCCAAGGGCAGGGGGAGCTACGAGCAGTACTTC; cdr3_aa: CASSPKGRGSYEQYF
j_call: TRBJ2-3; clone_size: .; d_call: .; v_call: TRBV6-6; cdr3_nt: TGTGCCAGCAGTTACTCGTCAGGCTACACAGATACGCAGTATTTT; cdr3_aa: CASSYSSGYTDTQYF
j_call: TRBJ2-3; clone_size: .; d_call: TRBD1; v_call: TRBV25-1; cdr3_nt: TGTGCCAGCAGCGGACAGGGGGTAGCAGATACGCAGTATTTT; cdr3_aa: CASSGQGVADTQYF
j_call: TRBJ2-5; clone_size: .; d_call: .; v_call: TRBV27; cdr3_nt: TGTGCCAGCAGTCCCCCGCGGCGGGAGACCCAGTACTTC; cdr3_aa: CASSPPRRETQYF
j_call: TRBJ2-7; clone_size: .; d_call: .; v_call: TRBV25-1; cdr3_nt: TGTGCCAGCAGTGAAATCGGCCCTGGAGGGAGCGAGCAGTACTTC; cdr3_aa: CASSEIGPGGSEQYF
j_call: TRBJ2-3; clone_size: .; d_call: TRBD2; v_call: TRBV19; cdr3_nt: TGTGCCAGTAGGACTAGCGTGAGCACAGATACGCAGTATTTT; cdr3_aa: CASRTSVSTDTQYF